The 23 T cell receptor beta chains in this list originate from one sample, sequenced in a study of metastatic and nonmetastatic thyroid tumors (dated by TCRdb to about 2020). No treatment had been received by any patient before thyroid surgery. Libraries were constructed by PCR. Sequencing was performed on an Illumina HiSeq 4000. The raw public data were reprocessed by TCRdb itself: fastp quality trimming at Q25, MiXCR clonotype calling, in-frame beta chains only. Here the sample has around 30,000 clones; under 15% occur a single time. Jointly, the top ten make up under 5% of the sample. The sample comprised blood. The receptors derive from a female donor with papillary thyroid cancer or a benign thyroid nodule (not recorded which). Some clones in this sample may be carry-over from other donors' samples.

This clone turned up a few times. This clone may be a read error of a much larger clone one base away. The same CDR3 is also encoded by other DNA sequences in this sample. V usage is TRBV7-9 and J usage is TRBJ2-3; unclear D gene. The CDR3 is 14 residues long. Per germline, CDR1 SEHNR and CDR2 FQNEAQ (reference sequence). The CDR3 region is CASSFVNRLDTQYF. The CDR3 nucleotides read TGCGCCAGCAGCTTCGTTAATCGGTTAGATACGCAGTATTTT.

This clone was found many times. The genes are TRBV5-1 and TRBJ2-3, with D perhaps matching TRBD1 (5 bases). CDR1 and CDR2 (germline): SGHRS, YFSETQ. Trimming took 3 bases from V and 0 from J, leaving 8 bases between them. This CDR3 is built from 14 residues. The chain's CDR3 is CASSSQASTDTQYF. The CDR3 nucleotides are TGCGCCAGCAGCTCACAGGCAAGCACAGATACGCAGTATTTT. Based on the CDR3 plus reference TRBV5-1 and TRBJ2-3, the full variable domain is KAGVTQTPRYLIKTRGQQVTLSCSPISGHRSVSWYQQTPGQGLQFLFEYFSETQRNKGNFPGRFSGRQFSNSRSEMNVSTLELGDSALYLCASSSQASTDTQYFGPGTRLTVL.

This clone was recorded many times. The CDR3 sequence is CASSFLGSYNEQFF. The CDR3 DNA reads as TGTGCCAGCAGTTTTTTAGGCTCCTACAATGAGCAGTTCTTC. The chain has TRBV27 and TRBJ2-1; unclear D gene. Germline V lookup: CDR1 MNHEY, CDR2 SMNVEV (reference sequence). V gave up 3 bases and J gave up 0 bases, with 6 bases separating them. The CDR3 is made up of 14 amino acids.

This clone came up many times. The chain employs TRBV20-1 and TRBJ2-5; 9 bases agree with TRBD1. The CDR3 runs to 16 residues. V dropped 0 bases and J dropped 5; count of bases not matched to a gene: 10. Germline-derived CDR1 and CDR2 are DFQATT and SNEGSKA (reference sequence). CDR3 residues: CSARDRGTGYVETQYF. The DNA for the CDR3 is TGCAGTGCTAGAGATCGCGGGACAGGGTATGTGGAGACCCAGTACTTC.

Remarks on this clone: Given a much more abundant clone one base away, this may be a read error. CDR3 sequence: CASSEYLCEQFF. The DNA for the CDR3 is TGTGCCAGCAGTGAATATTTGTGTGAGCAGTTCTTC. The V gene is TRBV25-1, the J gene TRBJ2-1; D is uncertain. The CDR3 consists of 12 residues. The V gene lost 0 bases and the J gene lost 9 bases, with 6 bases spanning the gap. Germline V CDR1 and CDR2: MGHDK, SYGVNS.

This clone was seen at least ten times. V is TRBV11-2 and J is TRBJ2-5; D remains unclear. The CDR3 consists of 13 residues. V was trimmed by 3 bases and J by 0 bases, leaving 5 bases between them. CDR1 is SGHAT and CDR2 is FQNNGV in the germline V gene. The CDR3 region has the DNA TGTGCCAGCAGCTTGGGGAACCAAGAGACCCAGTACTTC. Amino acids: CASSLGNQETQYF.

The table lists this clone with many counts. The chain couples TRBV10-3 to TRBJ2-1; 9 bases match TRBD1. Germline values: CDR1 ENHRY, CDR2 SYGVKD. Trimming took 5 bases from V and 3 from J; bases not matched to a gene: 17. This CDR3 is built from 19 residues. CDR3 coding DNA: TGTGCCATCAGTCCGGGGACAGGGTATTGGGGAACTAACTACAATGAGCAGTTCTTC. Translated, it gives CAISPGTGYWGTNYNEQFF.

This clone was seen repeatedly, ten times or more. This rearrangement joins TRBV3-1 to TRBJ2-7, with TRBD2 identical over 12 bases. CDR1 and CDR2 from the germline V gene are LGHDT and YNNKEL (reference sequence). The length of the CDR3 is 16 residues. The V and J ends lost 4 bases and 2 bases, in that order; junction bases with no gene match: 6. This chain's CDR3 is CASSPPTSGSAYEQYF. DNA for the CDR3: TGTGCCAGCAGCCCGCCGACTAGCGGGAGTGCCTACGAGCAGTACTTC.

The sample holds many counts of this clone. The J gene is TRBJ2-7, the V gene TRBV14; TRBD2 agrees at 9 bases. Trimming took 1 base from V and 4 from J; bases not matched to a gene: 5. CDR1 and CDR2 (germline): SGHDN, FVKESK. The length of the CDR3 is 15 residues. The CDR3 reads CASSQGLAGSYEQYF. As DNA, the CDR3 is TGTGCCAGCAGCCAAGGGCTAGCGGGATCATACGAGCAGTACTTC. The full variable domain, completed using reference TRBV14 and TRBJ2-7, is EAGVTQFPSHSVIEKGQTVTLRCDPISGHDNLYWYRRVMGKEIKFLLHFVKESKQDESGMPNNRFLAERTGGTYSTLKVQPAELEDSGVYFCASSQGLAGSYEQYFGPGTRLTVT.

This clone occurred many times. This chain joins TRBV5-6 and TRBJ2-5; TRBD2 agrees at 7 bases. Trimming at V came to 2 bases and at J to 7 bases, leaving 8 bases not matched to a gene. Germline assignment: CDR1 SGHDT and CDR2 YYEEEE. This CDR3 contains 14 residues. The CDR3 region has the DNA TGTGCCAGCAGCTTTGGGGGGGATAAGCGGACCCAGTACTTC. Translation gives CASSFGGDKRTQYF. Full variable domain (outside the CDR3, taken from reference TRBV5-6 and TRBJ2-5): DAGVTQSPTHLIKTRGQQVTLRCSPKSGHDTVSWYQQALGQGPQFIFQYYEEEERQRGNFPDRFSGHQFPNYSSELNVNALLLGDSALYLCASSFGGDKRTQYFGPGTRLLVL.

The chain has TRBV11-1 and TRBJ2-1; D is ambiguous. Germline V CDR1 and CDR2: SGHAT, FQDESV (reference sequence). The CDR3 is 17 residues long. V lost 8 bases to trimming and J lost 1 base, with 21 bases between them. CDR3 DNA sequence: TGTGCCAGCGGCTCAGTGCTATCGACACTATCCTACAATGAGCAGTTCTTC. Its translation: CASGSVLSTLSYNEQFF.

This clone appeared many times. CDR3 loop: CASSLWLTSGSDYEQYF. For the CDR3, the DNA is TGTGCCAGCAGTTTATGGCTTACTAGCGGGAGTGACTACGAGCAGTACTTC. The chain employs TRBV28 and TRBJ2-7, with 11 nucleotides matching TRBD2. The germline CDR1 and CDR2 sequences are MDHEN and SYDVKM. The CDR3 sequence is 17 residues long. V trimming: 0 bases; J trimming: 3 bases; junction bases outside the gene matches: 7.

Notes on this clone: This may be a read error: a much more frequent sequence differs by one nucleotide. This chain joins TRBV15 and TRBJ1-5; TRBD1 matches 8 bases. The CDR3 loop spans 15 amino acids. From germline, CDR1 is LNHNV and CDR2 YYDKDF (reference sequence). The trim removed 0 bases at V and 7 bases at J, leaving 5 bases unmatched. In nucleotides, the CDR3 is TGTGCCACCAGCAGAGAAAAGGACAGGGTGCAGCCCCAGCATTTT. Translated: CATSREKDRVQPQHF.

The chain links TRBV5-1 to TRBJ2-7; D remains unclear. The CDR3 has 15 residues. Trimming removed 2 bases from V and 2 bases from J, with 14 bases in between. Germline V gene sequence: CDR1 SGHRS, CDR2 YFSETQ. This chain's CDR3 is CASSFDFGPPYEQYF. For the CDR3, the DNA is TGCGCCAGCAGCTTTGATTTTGGACCCCCCTACGAGCAGTACTTC.

The chain uses TRBV29-1 and TRBJ2-1; D not certain. Deletions cut 5 bases from V and 2 bases from J, with 19 bases between. The CDR3 extends over 16 amino acids. The germline CDR1 and CDR2 sequences are SQVTM and ANQGSEA. The CDR3 region has the DNA TGCAGCGTTTCCGGGCCGGCAGAGGCGACCTACAATGAGCAGTTCTTC. Translated, it gives CSVSGPAEATYNEQFF.

This clone was observed a few times. V and J are TRBV6-1 and TRBJ1-3; D uncertain. V dropped 6 bases and J dropped 4 bases, with 13 bases sitting between them. This CDR3 is 14 amino acids long. Germline V CDR1 and CDR2: MNHNS, SASEGT. DNA for the CDR3: TGTGCCAGCAGCCGTATGGCTAAAGGAAACACCATATATTTT. It is translated as CASSRMAKGNTIYF.

This chain joins TRBV2 and TRBJ2-1; 10 bases line up with TRBD2. The germline V gene encodes CDR1 SNHLY and CDR2 FYNNEI. After removal of 2 bases from V and 7 bases from J, the junction contained 2 bases not matched to a gene. The CDR3 sequence is 14 residues long. The CDR3 spells CASSEWTSGNEQFF. The DNA of the CDR3 is TGTGCCAGCAGTGAATGGACTAGCGGTAATGAGCAGTTCTTC.

This clone was recorded many times. Here the CDR3 reads CASSIGTGREKLFF. The CDR3 DNA is TGTGCCAGCAGTATCGGGACAGGGCGTGAAAAACTGTTTTTT. The chain combines TRBV28 with TRBJ1-4; TRBD1 matches at 9 bases. J was trimmed by 7 bases and V by 5 bases; bases with no gene match: 5. This CDR3 is built from 14 residues. Germline CDR1 reads MDHEN; CDR2 reads SYDVKM.

The CDR3 coding sequence is TGCAGTGCCTCTGAATGGGGGAGTGCCACCGGGGAGCTGTTTTTT. Translated, it gives CSASEWGSATGELFF. The J gene is TRBJ2-2, the V gene TRBV20-1; either TRBD1 or TRBD2 may fit D (5 bases each). The CDR3 contains 15 residues. The V gene lost 6 bases and the J gene lost 4 bases, with 18 bases spanning the gap. Germline CDR1 and CDR2: DFQATT and SNEGSKA (reference sequence).

This clone was seen repeatedly, ten times or more. The chain uses TRBV25-1 and TRBJ2-2, with a possible D match to TRBD1 (6 bases). Germline V lookup: CDR1 MGHDK, CDR2 SYGVNS. Trimming removed 7 bases from V and 4 bases from J, with 10 bases in between. This CDR3 has 13 residues. CDR3 in amino acids: CASTRGSTGELFF. CDR3 nucleotides: TGTGCCAGCACCAGGGGTAGCACCGGGGAGCTGTTTTTT.

This clone was detected ten times or more. The chain carries TRBV14 and TRBJ2-3; 7 bases line up with TRBD1. Trimming took 4 bases from V and 3 from J; bases not matched to a gene: 10. The CDR3 runs 16 residues. Germline V gene data show CDR1 as SGHDN and CDR2 as FVKESK. CDR3 coding DNA: TGTGCCAGCAGCCCGACAGGGCCGCATTGGACAGATACGCAGTATTTT. Protein: CASSPTGPHWTDTQYF.

This chain connects TRBV5-1 to TRBJ1-1; 7 bases align to TRBD1. Germline CDR1 reads SGHRS; CDR2 reads YFSETQ. This CDR3 has 17 amino acids. V was pared by 2 bases and J by 1 base, with 11 bases of the junction left unmatched. In DNA, the CDR3 is TGCGCCAGCAGCTTCACAGGGGATCGGGGTAAGAACACTGAAGCTTTCTTT. Its translation: CASSFTGDRGKNTEAFF.

This clone was seen ten or more times. V usage is TRBV2 and J usage is TRBJ1-1; unclear D gene. Trimming shortened V by 8 bases and J by 4 bases, and 17 bases separated the two germline ends. In germline, CDR1 is SNHLY, CDR2 FYNNEI. CDR3 length: 14 residues. The CDR3 bases are TGTGCCAGCCGGTTCCCCCCTGGGGTCACTGAAGCTTTCTTT. This gives the protein CASRFPPGVTEAFF.